This T cell receptor (beta chain) was identified during a study of cytomegalovirus exposure and HLA in healthy donors. PCR used 60 Vbeta primers and 13 Jbeta primers. Sequencing used immunoSEQ multiplex PCR; TCRdb keeps in-frame clones, though not all of them. In the table there are some 200,000 clones, under 85% of which are singletons. The CDR3 covers 14 residues. The V and J ends lost 8 bases and 2 bases respectively, with 16 bases between them. CDR1 MNHEY and CDR2 SMNVEV come from the germline V gene (reference sequence). This clone was counted a few times. Its specificity is not known. Study observations and caveats: Per a later analysis, 16,951 TCR beta sequences showed association with HLA alleles at 0.05 false discovery rate. Previously analyzed data showed that most TCR beta V segments were productive at a frequency of about 87% or about 30%. Many donors carried some public TCRs, although rarity characterized most TCR sequences.

The sequencing sample was made of PBMCs. The sequence derives from a female donor in good health and CMV-seronegative. The rearrangement joins TRBV27 to TRBJ2-7; D possibly corresponds to TRBD2 (6 bases). CDR3 sequence reads: CASGDLAAPYEQYF. The CDR3 DNA reads TGTGCCAGCGGCGACTTAGCGGCCCCCTACGAGCAGTACTTC.